This TCR beta chain was observed in a study of T-cell reconstitution after alpha-beta-depleted transplantation in children. Trimming left V 1 base short and J 6 bases short, with 12 bases between. Germline values: CDR1 MGHDK, CDR2 SYGVNS. This CDR3 comprises 14 residues. TCRbeta library construction was performed incorporating unique molecular identifiers. TCRdb reprocessed the PCR reads via MiXCR and lists one record per CDR3 protein. The profile shows 700,000 to 950,000 distinct CDR3 sequences, roughly 15% of them singletons. Findings and caveats of the study: T-cell numbers and diversity, one year after transplant, stemmed largely from T cells that were newly produced. The origin of alpha-beta T cells about two months after transplant was reportedly several hundred expanded graft clones. The study traced high day-60 TCRbeta diversity in some patients to surviving recipient T cells and thymic progenitors.

A few counts support this clonotype. Its antigen is still unknown. The sample consisted of PBMCs, mostly from graft donor cells, taken 360 days after TCRalphabeta/CD19-depleted stem cell transplant. The clonotype comes from a male patient between 10 and 17 years old who had a stem cell transplant for acute lymphoblastic leukemia, so the T cells may come from the graft donor. The chain couples TRBV25-1 to TRBJ1-1, with no clear D. The CDR3 is CASSESPGLAEAFF. In nucleotides, the CDR3 is TGTGCCAGCAGTGAATCCCCGGGGTTGGCTGAAGCTTTCTTT.